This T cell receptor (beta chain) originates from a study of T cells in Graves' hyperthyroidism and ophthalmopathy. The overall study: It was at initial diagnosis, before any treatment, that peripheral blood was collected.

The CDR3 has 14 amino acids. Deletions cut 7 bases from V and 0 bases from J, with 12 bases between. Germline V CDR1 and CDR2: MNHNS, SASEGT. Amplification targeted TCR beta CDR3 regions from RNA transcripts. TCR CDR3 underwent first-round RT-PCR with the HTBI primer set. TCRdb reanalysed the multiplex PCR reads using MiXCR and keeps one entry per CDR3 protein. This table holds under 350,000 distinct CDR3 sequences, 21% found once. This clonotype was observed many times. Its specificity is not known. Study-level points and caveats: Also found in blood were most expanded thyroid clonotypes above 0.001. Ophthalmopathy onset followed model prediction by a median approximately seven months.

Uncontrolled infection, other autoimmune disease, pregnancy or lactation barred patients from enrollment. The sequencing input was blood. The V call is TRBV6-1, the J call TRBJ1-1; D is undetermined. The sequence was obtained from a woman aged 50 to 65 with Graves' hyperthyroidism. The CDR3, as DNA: TGTGCCAGCACCTCACATGTTATGAACACTGAAGCTTTCTTT. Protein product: CASTSHVMNTEAFF.